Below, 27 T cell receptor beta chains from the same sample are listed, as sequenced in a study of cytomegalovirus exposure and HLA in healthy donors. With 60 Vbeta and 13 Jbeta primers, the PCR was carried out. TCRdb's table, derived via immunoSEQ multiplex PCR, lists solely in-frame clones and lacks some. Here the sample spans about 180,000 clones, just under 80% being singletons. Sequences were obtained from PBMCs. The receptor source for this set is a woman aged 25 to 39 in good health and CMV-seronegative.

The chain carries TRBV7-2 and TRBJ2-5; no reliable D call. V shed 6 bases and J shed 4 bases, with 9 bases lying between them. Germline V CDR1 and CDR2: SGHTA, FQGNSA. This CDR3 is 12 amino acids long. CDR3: CASSPTRETQYF. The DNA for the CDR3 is TGTGCCAGCAGTCCGACACGAGAGACCCAGTACTTC. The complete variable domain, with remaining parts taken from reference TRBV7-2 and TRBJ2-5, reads GAGVSQSPSNKVTEKGKDVELRCDPISGHTALYWYRQSLGQGLEFLIYFQGNSAPDKSGLPSDRFSAERTGGSVSTLTIQRTQQEDSAVYLCASSPTRETQYFGPGTRLLVL.

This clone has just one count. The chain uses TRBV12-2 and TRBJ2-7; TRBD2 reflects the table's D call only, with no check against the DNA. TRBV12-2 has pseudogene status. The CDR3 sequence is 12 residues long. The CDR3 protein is CALPQRTYEQYF. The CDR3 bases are TGTGCACTCCCCCAGCGGACCTACGAGCAGTACTTC.

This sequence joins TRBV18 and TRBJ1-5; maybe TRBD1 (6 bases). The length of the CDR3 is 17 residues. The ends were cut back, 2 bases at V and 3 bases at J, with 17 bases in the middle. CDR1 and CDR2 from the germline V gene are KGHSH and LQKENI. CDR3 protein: CASSPLGGGAANQPQHF. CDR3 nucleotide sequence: TGTGCCAGCTCACCATTAGGTGGGGGGGCAGCCAATCAGCCCCAGCATTTT.

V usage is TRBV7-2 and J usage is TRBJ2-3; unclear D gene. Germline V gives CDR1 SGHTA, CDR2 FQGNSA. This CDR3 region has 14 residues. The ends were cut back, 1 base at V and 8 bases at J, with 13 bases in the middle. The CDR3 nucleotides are TGTGCCAGCAGCTTAGAGCCAAACGGCGGTACGCAGTATTTT. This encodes CASSLEPNGGTQYF.

CDR3 in DNA: TGTGCCAGTAGGATGGTGCCAGGAAAGACAGATACGCAGTATTTT. Its translation is CASRMVPGKTDTQYF. The chain is built from TRBV19 and TRBJ2-3; unclear D gene. V was clipped by 6 bases and J by 3 bases, with 16 bases between them. The CDR3 contains 15 residues. Germline loops: CDR1 LNHDA, CDR2 SQIVND (reference sequence).

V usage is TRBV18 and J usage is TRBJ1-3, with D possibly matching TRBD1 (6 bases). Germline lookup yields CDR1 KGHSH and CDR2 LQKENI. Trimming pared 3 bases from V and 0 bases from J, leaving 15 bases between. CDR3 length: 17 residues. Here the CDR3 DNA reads TGTGCCAGCTCACCCTCGCCCCCGACAGGCTCTGGAAACACCATATATTTT. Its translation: CASSPSPPTGSGNTIYF.

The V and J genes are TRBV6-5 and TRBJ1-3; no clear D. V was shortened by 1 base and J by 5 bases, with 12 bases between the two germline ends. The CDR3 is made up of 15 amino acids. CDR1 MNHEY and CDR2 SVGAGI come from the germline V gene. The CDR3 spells CASSYFPNSRNTIYF. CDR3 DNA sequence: TGTGCCAGCAGTTACTTCCCGAACAGTAGAAACACCATATATTTT.

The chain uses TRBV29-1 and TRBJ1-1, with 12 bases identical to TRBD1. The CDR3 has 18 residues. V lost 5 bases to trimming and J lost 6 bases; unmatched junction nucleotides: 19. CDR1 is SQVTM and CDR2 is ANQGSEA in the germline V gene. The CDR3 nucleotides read TGCAGCGTTAACTTACCGGGACAGGGGGCTTGGGGCCTTCCTGAAGCTTTCTTT. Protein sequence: CSVNLPGQGAWGLPEAFF. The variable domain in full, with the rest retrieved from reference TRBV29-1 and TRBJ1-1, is SAVISQKPSRDICQRGTSLTIQCQVDSQVTMMFWYRQQPGQSLTLIATANQGSEATYESGFVIDKFPISRPNLTFSTLTVSNMSPEDSSIYLCSVNLPGQGAWGLPEAFFGQGTRLTVV.

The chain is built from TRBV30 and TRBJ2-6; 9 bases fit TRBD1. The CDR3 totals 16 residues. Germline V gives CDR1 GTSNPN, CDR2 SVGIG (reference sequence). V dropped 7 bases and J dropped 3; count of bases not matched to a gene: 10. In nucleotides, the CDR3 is TGTGCCTCATCCAGGGACAGGGTTGTTGGGGCCAACGTCCTGACTTTC. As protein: CASSRDRVVGANVLTF.

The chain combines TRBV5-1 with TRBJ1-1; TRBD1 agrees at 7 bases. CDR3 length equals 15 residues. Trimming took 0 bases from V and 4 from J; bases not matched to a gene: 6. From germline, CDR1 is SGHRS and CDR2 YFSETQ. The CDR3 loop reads CASSLARGAGTEAFF. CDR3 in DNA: TGCGCCAGCAGCTTGGCCAGGGGGGCTGGCACTGAAGCTTTCTTT.

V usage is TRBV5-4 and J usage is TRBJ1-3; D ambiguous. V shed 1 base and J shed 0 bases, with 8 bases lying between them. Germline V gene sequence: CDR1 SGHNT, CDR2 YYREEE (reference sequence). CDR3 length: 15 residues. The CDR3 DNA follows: TGTGCCAGCAGCTTGCCACAGATCTCTGGAAACACCATATATTTT. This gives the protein CASSLPQISGNTIYF.

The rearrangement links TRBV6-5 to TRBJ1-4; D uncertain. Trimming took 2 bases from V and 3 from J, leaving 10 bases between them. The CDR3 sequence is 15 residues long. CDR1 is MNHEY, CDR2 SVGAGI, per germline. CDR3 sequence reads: CASSYEAIPNEKLFF. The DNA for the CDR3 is TGTGCCAGCAGTTACGAGGCCATCCCTAATGAAAAACTGTTTTTT.

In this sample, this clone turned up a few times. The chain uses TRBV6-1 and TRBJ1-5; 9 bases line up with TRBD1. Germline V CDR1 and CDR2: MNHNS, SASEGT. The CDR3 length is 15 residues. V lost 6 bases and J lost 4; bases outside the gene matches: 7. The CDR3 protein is CASSPSGTGNQPQHF. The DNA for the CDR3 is TGTGCCAGCAGCCCCTCGGGGACAGGGAATCAGCCCCAGCATTTT.

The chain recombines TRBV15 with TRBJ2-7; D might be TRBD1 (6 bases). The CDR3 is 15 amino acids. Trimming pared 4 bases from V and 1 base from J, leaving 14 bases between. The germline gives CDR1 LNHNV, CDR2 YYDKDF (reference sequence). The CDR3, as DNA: TGTGCCACCAGCACGGGACACCGTGATTCCTACGAGCAGTACTTC. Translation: CATSTGHRDSYEQYF.

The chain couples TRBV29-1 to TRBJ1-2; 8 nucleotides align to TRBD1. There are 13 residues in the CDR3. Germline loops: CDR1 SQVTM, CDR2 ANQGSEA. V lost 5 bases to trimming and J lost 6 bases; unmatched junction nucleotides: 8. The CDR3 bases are TGCAGCGTTTCTACCGGGACAGGTGATGGCTACACCTTC. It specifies CSVSTGTGDGYTF.

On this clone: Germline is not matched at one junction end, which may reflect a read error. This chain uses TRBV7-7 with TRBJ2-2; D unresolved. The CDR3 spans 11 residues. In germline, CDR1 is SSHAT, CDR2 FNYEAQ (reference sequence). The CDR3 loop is CASSNRGELFF. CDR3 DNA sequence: TGTGCTAGCAGCAATAGAGGGGAGCTGTTTTTT.

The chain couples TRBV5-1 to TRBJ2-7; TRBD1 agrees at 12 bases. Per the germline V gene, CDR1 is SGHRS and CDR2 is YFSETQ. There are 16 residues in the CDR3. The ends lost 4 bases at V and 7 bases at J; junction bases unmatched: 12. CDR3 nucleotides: TGCGCCAGCAGCCTGGACGCGGGACAGGGGGCGCTTGAGCAGTACTTC. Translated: CASSLDAGQGALEQYF. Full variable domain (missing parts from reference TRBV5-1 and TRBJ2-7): KAGVTQTPRYLIKTRGQQVTLSCSPISGHRSVSWYQQTPGQGLQFLFEYFSETQRNKGNFPGRFSGRQFSNSRSEMNVSTLELGDSALYLCASSLDAGQGALEQYFGPGTRLTVT.

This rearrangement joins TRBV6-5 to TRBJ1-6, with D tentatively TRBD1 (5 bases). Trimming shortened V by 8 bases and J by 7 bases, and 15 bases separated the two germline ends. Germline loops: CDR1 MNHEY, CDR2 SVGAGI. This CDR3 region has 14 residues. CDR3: CASGRLTENSPLHF. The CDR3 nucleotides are TGTGCCAGCGGTCGTTTGACAGAAAATTCACCCCTCCACTTT.

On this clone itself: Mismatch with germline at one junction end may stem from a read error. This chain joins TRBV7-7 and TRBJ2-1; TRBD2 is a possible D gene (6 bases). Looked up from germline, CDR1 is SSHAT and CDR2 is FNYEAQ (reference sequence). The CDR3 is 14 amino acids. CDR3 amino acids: CASSSAGSYNEQFF. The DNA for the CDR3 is TGTGCTAGCAGCTCGGCGGGGTCGTACAATGAGCAGTTCTTC.

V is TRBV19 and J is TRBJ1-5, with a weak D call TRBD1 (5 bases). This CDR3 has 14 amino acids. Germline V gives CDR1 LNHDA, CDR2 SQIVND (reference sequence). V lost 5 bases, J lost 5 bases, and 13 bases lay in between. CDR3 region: CASSPSGGDQPQHF. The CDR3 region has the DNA TGTGCCAGTAGTCCTAGCGGGGGGGATCAGCCCCAGCATTTT.

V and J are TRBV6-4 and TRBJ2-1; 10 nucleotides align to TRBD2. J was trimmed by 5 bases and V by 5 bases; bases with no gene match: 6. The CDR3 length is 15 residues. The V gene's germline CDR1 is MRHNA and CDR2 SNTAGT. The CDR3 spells CASSPAGGQNNEQFF. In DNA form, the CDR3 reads TGTGCCAGCAGTCCAGCGGGGGGGCAGAACAATGAGCAGTTCTTC.

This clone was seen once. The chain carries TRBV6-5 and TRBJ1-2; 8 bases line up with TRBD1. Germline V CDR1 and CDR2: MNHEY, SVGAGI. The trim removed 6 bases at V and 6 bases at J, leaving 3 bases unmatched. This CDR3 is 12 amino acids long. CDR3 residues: CASRQGGNGYTF. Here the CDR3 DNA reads TGTGCCAGCAGACAGGGGGGGAATGGCTACACCTTC.

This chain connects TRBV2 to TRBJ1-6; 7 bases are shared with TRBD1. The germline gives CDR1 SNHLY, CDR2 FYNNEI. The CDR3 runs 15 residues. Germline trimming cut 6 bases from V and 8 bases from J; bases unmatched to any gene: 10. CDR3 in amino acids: CASSQFGQGDSPLHF. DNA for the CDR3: TGTGCCAGCAGCCAGTTTGGGCAGGGGGATTCACCCCTCCACTTT.

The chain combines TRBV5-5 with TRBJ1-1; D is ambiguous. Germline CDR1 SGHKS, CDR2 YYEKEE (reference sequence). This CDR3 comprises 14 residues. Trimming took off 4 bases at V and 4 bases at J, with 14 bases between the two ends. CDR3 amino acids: CASSLVGHSTEAFF. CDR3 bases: TGTGCCAGCAGCCTGGTTGGGCACAGCACTGAAGCTTTCTTT.

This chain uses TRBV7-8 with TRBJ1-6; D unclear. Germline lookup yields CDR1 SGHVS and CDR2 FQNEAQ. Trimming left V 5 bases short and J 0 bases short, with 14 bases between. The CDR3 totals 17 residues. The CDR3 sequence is CASSLSVVSSYNSPLHF. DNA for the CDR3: TGTGCCAGCAGCCTCTCGGTAGTAAGCTCCTATAATTCACCCCTCCACTTT.

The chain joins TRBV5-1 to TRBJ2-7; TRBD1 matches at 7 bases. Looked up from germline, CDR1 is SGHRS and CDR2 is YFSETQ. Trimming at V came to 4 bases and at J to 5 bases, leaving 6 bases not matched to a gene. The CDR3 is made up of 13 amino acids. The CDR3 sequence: CASSKGQVDEQYF. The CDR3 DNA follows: TGCGCCAGCAGCAAAGGACAGGTGGACGAGCAGTACTTC.

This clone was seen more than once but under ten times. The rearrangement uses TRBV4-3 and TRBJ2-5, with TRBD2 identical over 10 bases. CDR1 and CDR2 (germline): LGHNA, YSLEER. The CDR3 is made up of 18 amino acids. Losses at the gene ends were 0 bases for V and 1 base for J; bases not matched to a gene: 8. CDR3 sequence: CASSQDLRGLAPQETQYF. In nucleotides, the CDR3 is TGCGCCAGCAGCCAAGATCTTAGGGGACTAGCGCCCCAAGAGACCCAGTACTTC.